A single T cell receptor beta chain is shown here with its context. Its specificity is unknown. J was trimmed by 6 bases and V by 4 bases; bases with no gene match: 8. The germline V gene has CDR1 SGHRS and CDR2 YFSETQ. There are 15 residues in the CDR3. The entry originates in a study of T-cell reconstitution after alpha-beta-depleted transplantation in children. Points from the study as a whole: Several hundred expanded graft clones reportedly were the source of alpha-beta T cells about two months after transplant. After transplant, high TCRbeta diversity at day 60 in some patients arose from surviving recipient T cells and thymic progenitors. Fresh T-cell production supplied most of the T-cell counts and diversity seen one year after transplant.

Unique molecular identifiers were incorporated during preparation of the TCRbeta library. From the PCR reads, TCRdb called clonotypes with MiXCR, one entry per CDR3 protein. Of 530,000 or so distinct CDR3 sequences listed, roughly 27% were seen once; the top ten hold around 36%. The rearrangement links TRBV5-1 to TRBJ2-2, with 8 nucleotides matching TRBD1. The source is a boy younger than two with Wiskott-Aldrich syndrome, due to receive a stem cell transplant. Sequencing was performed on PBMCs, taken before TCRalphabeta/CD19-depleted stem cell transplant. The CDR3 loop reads CASSPLDRGPGELFF. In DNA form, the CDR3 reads TGCGCCAGCAGCCCGCTTGACAGGGGCCCCGGGGAGCTGTTTTTT.